This TCR beta chain was recorded in a study of CD4 T cells in relation to SARS-CoV-2 and coronaviruses. Study background: TCR beta CDR3s were sequenced after roughly ten-day antigen culture of PBMCs. The restricting HLA molecule for shared crossreactive spike epitopes was mapped.

CDR1 MNHEY and CDR2 SVGAGI come from the germline V gene. The CDR3 consists of 13 residues. V was clipped by 6 bases and J by 6 bases, with 9 bases between them. Sequenced by immunoSEQ multiplex PCR; TCRdb stores in-frame clones only, minus some. Of approximately 43,000 clones listed, 84% are singletons. Worth noting for this clone: Antigen unknown.

Sorted naive or memory CD4+ cells met CEF peptides for under eleven days. This TCR was recovered from an adult with COVID-19. Sequenced sample: naive CD4+ T cells from PBMCs, cultured in vitro. The sample's subset: naive CD4+ T cells isolated by negative enrichment. The chain has TRBV6-5 and TRBJ1-6; maybe TRBD1 (6 bases). CDR3: CASRRDTNSPLHF. DNA of the CDR3: TGTGCCAGCAGGCGGGACACTAATTCACCCCTCCACTTT.